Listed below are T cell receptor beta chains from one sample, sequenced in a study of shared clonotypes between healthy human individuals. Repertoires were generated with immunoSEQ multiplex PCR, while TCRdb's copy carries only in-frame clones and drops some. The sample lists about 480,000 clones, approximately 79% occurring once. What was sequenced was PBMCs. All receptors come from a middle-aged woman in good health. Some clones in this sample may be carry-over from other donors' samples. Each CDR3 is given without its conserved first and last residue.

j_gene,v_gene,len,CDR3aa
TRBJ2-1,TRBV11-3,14,ASSWAVGQDYNEQF
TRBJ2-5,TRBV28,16,ASSLLTHEPDSKETQY
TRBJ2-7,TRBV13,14,ASSLEASGSFYEQY
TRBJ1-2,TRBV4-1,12,ASSRQGSAYGYT
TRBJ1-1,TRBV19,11,ASSIPRGTEAF
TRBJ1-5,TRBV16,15,ASSQLKGGGLNQPQH
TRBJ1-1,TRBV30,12,AWSVPLLNTEAF
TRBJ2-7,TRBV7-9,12,ASSRLDPSLEQY
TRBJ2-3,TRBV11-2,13,ASSLMGLGTDTQY
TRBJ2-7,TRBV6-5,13,ASSYSDGSSYEQY
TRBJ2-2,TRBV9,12,ASRDRARGGELF